The clone carrying this TCR beta chain was detected only once. Its matching antigen is unknown. The CDR3 sequence is 12 residues long. V lost 5 bases and J lost 5, with 7 bases in between. Germline CDR1 is MDHEN and CDR2 is SYDVKM. The record originates from a study of shared clonotypes between healthy human individuals. Findings and limits, study-wide: How much donors shared clonotypes was expected to be affected by sequencing depth. Relative to memory subsets, naive subsets generally showed larger estimated richness. The sampled material consisted only of blood, and tissue repertoires are likely to differ.

How the authors handled the data: Filtering differed since immunoSEQ provided only junctions, with no quality scores. Clones were sequenced by immunoSEQ multiplex PCR, and TCRdb holds only the in-frame ones, with some missing. That table furnishes V, J and clone size, whereas the DNA furnished D and trimming. The data contain 1 million to 1.3 million clones, 78% of them singletons. The chain is built from TRBV28 and TRBJ1-3, with D hard to call. Sequenced: memory CD4+ T cells from PBMCs. As for subset: CD45RA-negative fraction. This TCR was recovered from a man aged 18 to 35 in good health. Some clones in this sample may be carry-over from other donors' samples. The CDR3 nucleotides read TGTGCCAGCAGTCCCAGTAGAAACACCATATATTTT. Protein: CASSPSRNTIYF. The full variable domain, its missing parts supplied by reference TRBV28 and TRBJ1-3, is DVKVTQSSRYLVKRTGEKVFLECVQDMDHENMFWYRQDPGLGLRLIYFSYDVKMKEKGDIPEGYSVSREKKERFSLILESASTNQTSMYLCASSPSRNTIYFGEGSWLTVV.